This TCR beta chain was sequenced during a study of blood T cell repertoires in COVID-19. Study information: Samples came from the United States, Italy and Spain, spanning acute and convalescent COVID-19. In each case, the material was cDNA or gDNA derived from T cells, B-cell-depleted T cells, or PBMCs.

The germline V gene encodes CDR1 SGDLS and CDR2 YYNGEE. This CDR3 has 15 residues. Germline trimming cut 4 bases from V and 3 bases from J; bases unmatched to any gene: 2. Patients of the Seattle cohort, enrolled during active infection, were followed longitudinally. Original processing notes: How many nucleated cells were present was estimated from reference gene primer amplification. The method was immunoSEQ multiplex PCR; TCRdb's version includes in-frame clones alone and lacks a portion of them. Clone size and the V and J calls come from that table; the DNA yielded D and trimming. The table records 150,000 to 200,000 clones, around 85% of them present only once.

Sequenced material: peripheral blood. The clonotype originates from an older woman with COVID-19, enrolled during active disease. The chain uses TRBV9 and TRBJ1-4, with TRBD1 matching 11 bases. CDR3 in amino acids: CASSPGQGANEKLFF. The CDR3 bases are TGTGCCAGCAGCCCGGGACAGGGGGCTAATGAAAAACTGTTTTTT.